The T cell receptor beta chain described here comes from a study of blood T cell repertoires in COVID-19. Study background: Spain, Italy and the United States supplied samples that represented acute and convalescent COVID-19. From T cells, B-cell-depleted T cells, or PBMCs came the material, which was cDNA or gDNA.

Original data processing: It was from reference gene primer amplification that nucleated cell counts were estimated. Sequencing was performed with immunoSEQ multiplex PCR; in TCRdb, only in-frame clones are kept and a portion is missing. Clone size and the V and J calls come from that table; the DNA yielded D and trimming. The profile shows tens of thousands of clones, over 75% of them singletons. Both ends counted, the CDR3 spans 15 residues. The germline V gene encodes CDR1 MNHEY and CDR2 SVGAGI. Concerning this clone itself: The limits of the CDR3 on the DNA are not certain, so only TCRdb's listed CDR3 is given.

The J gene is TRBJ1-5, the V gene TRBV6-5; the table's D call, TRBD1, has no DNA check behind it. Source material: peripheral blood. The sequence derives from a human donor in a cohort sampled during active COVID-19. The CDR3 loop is CASSSSTGWDQPQHF.